What follows describes a single T cell receptor (beta chain). What it binds is not known. This table comes from immunoSEQ multiplex PCR, and its TCRdb copy is limited to in-frame clones, with some not included. The sample records about 88,000 clones, around 82% being singletons. This sample stems from a study of cytomegalovirus exposure and HLA in healthy donors. Study-level points and caveats: The authors confirmed in vitro that three CMV-associated chains were specific for CMV antigens.

The CDR3 runs to 15 residues. After removal of 7 bases from V and 4 bases from J, the junction contained 8 bases not matched to a gene. Germline CDR1 MNHNS, CDR2 SASEGT. The source of this sequence is a woman under 30 in good health and CMV-seropositive. The specimen sequenced was PBMCs. The chain has TRBV6-1 and TRBJ2-3; TRBD2 matches 10 bases. Here the CDR3 DNA reads TGTGCCAGCAAGTTACTAGCGGGGTTACCAGATACGCAGTATTTT. Translation: CASKLLAGLPDTQYF.